What follows are 20 T cell receptor beta chains derived from one specimen sequenced in a study of blood T cells in healthy people across ages. Combining a sample-barcoded 5' primer with a J-beta primer mix, a second PCR ran for about 7 to 11 cycles. One entry per CDR3 protein results from TCRdb running MiXCR on the 5' RACE reads. There are 780,000 or so distinct CDR3 sequences in the sample; 40% to 65% occur only once, and approximately 40% lies in the top ten. Material: blood. These receptor sequences come from an elderly man in good health.

The chain has TRBV29-1 and TRBJ2-7, with D possibly TRBD1 on 5 matching bases. V was shortened by 4 bases and J by 3 bases, with 19 bases between the two germline ends. Per the germline V gene, CDR1 is SQVTM and CDR2 is ANQGSEA. CDR3 size: 15 residues. The CDR3, as DNA: TGCAGCGTTGCCCGGACGGAATCAGGGCACTACGAGCAGTACTTC. Its protein is CSVARTESGHYEQYF.

The chain links TRBV5-1 to TRBJ1-5, with D unresolved. Trimming removed 0 bases at V and 4 bases at J, with 5 bases between. The germline V gene has CDR1 SGHRS and CDR2 YFSETQ. CDR3 length: 13 amino acids. CDR3: CASSLDTNQPQHF. The CDR3 DNA reads TGCGCCAGCAGCTTGGACACAAATCAGCCCCAGCATTTT.

The chain combines TRBV7-2 with TRBJ2-7; perhaps TRBD2 as D (5 bases). Looked up from germline, CDR1 is SGHTA and CDR2 is FQGNSA. The CDR3 is made up of 14 amino acids. The V end was cut by 5 bases, the J end by 0 bases, with 11 bases between. The CDR3 DNA is TGTGCCAGCAGCCGTAGCGCGAGCTCCTACGAGCAGTACTTC. It translates to CASSRSASSYEQYF.

The V call is TRBV9, the J call TRBJ2-7; D unresolved. The tail of the sequence fits TRBJ2-1 better, so the J call may be wrong. Germline CDR1 reads SGDLS; CDR2 reads YYNGEE. The CDR3 totals 15 residues. The CDR3 is CASSVEGSIGSEQFF. The DNA for the CDR3 is TGTGCCAGCAGCGTAGAGGGTAGCATCGGTAGTGAGCAGTTCTTC.

The V gene is TRBV10-3, the J gene TRBJ2-7; unclear D gene. Germline CDR1 and CDR2: ENHRY and SYGVKD. With 2 bases removed from V and 0 bases from J, the gap between germline ends came to 14 bases. The CDR3 totals 16 residues. In DNA, the CDR3 is TGTGCCATCAGTGAGGCTGGGCGGAAGATCTCCTACGAGCAGTACTTC. This gives the protein CAISEAGRKISYEQYF.

This chain uses TRBV7-2 with TRBJ1-2; TRBD1 matches 8 bases. J was trimmed by 8 bases and V by 2 bases; bases with no gene match: 7. This CDR3 region has 14 residues. Germline values: CDR1 SGHTA, CDR2 FQGNSA. The CDR3 nucleotides are TGTGCCAGCAGCTTACCAGGGGGCGATCGGGGCTACACCTTC. It specifies CASSLPGGDRGYTF.

The chain couples TRBV5-1 to TRBJ1-1; possibly TRBD1 for D (6 bases). The CDR3 is made up of 16 amino acids. Per the germline V gene, CDR1 is SGHRS and CDR2 is YFSETQ. V was clipped by 2 bases and J by 1 base, with 15 bases between them. The CDR3 loop reads CASSFDNGQRNTEAFF. The CDR3 nucleotides read TGCGCCAGCAGCTTCGATAACGGACAGAGGAACACTGAAGCTTTCTTT.

The CDR3 coding sequence is TGTGCCAGCAAGAGAGGACAGTCTAATGAAAAACTGTTTTTT. Protein product: CASKRGQSNEKLFF. The V and J genes are TRBV2 and TRBJ1-4; maybe TRBD1 (6 bases). Trimming shortened V by 7 bases and J by 3 bases, and 12 bases separated the two germline ends. Germline V gives CDR1 SNHLY, CDR2 FYNNEI. The CDR3 totals 14 residues. The full variable domain, with the rest looked up from reference TRBV2 and TRBJ1-4, is EPEVTQTPSHQVTQMGQEVILRCVPISNHLYFYWYRQILGQKVEFLVSFYNNEISEKSEIFDDQFSVERPDGSNFTLKIRSTKLEDSAMYFCASKRGQSNEKLFFGSGTQLSVL.

The chain combines TRBV4-2 with TRBJ2-3; D is undetermined. The V gene's germline CDR1 is LGHNA and CDR2 YNFKEQ. CDR3 size: 17 residues. V was shortened by 0 bases and J by 14 bases, with 27 bases between the two germline ends. In DNA, the CDR3 is TGTGCCAGCAGCCAAGATCAGGCGGCTTACCCACACAGAGACGCGTATTTT. Translated, it gives CASSQDQAAYPHRDAYF.

This clonotype came up a few times. The chain has TRBV27 and TRBJ2-1; 10 bases map to TRBD1. Germline CDR1 is MNHEY and CDR2 is SMNVEV (reference sequence). This CDR3 comprises 15 residues. V dropped 5 bases and J dropped 6; count of bases not matched to a gene: 7. CDR3 DNA: TGTGCCAGCAGTATCGACCGGACAGGGGGCAATGAGCAGTTCTTC. Protein sequence: CASSIDRTGGNEQFF.

This clonotype showed up just a few times. The J gene is TRBJ2-3, the V gene TRBV20-1; 7 nucleotides line up with TRBD2. V shed 1 base, J shed 2 bases, and the junction held 6 bases outside the gene matches. The length of the CDR3 is 15 residues. Per germline, CDR1 DFQATT and CDR2 SNEGSKA (reference sequence). The chain's CDR3 is CSARGPSGYTDTQYF. The CDR3 DNA is TGCAGTGCTAGAGGCCCTAGCGGATACACAGATACGCAGTATTTT.

The CDR3 here is CASSPLRGNSNEQFF. The CDR3 bases are TGTGCCAGCAGTCCGCTGCGCGGGAACTCCAATGAGCAGTTCTTC. V is TRBV6-2 or TRBV6-3 and J is TRBJ2-1; possible D gene TRBD2, 6 bases. Germline values: CDR1 MNHEY, CDR2 SVGEGT. This CDR3 is 15 amino acids long. V was trimmed by 5 bases and J by 6 bases, leaving 17 bases between them.

The chain recombines TRBV9 with TRBJ2-5; a weak D match, TRBD2 (5 bases). V was cut by 3 bases and J by 11 bases, with 23 bases left in between. Germline assignment: CDR1 SGDLS and CDR2 YYNGEE. The CDR3 runs 15 residues. CDR3 coding DNA: TGTGCCAGCAGCGATAGAGCGGATCCTCTAGGCGGGCAGTACTTC. It translates to CASSDRADPLGGQYF.

The gene calls are TRBV20-1 and TRBJ2-2; D is undetermined. This CDR3 region has 14 residues. CDR1 and CDR2 (germline): DFQATT, SNEGSKA (reference sequence). V was clipped by 0 bases and J by 7 bases, with 12 bases between them. The CDR3 protein is CSARDRGYFGELFF. DNA of the CDR3: TGCAGTGCTAGAGATAGAGGTTATTTCGGGGAGCTGTTTTTT.

Turning to this clonotype: A read error may produce the germline difference seen at one junction end. The CDR3 nucleotides are TGTGCCAGCAGTTACGGGACAGGGAGGTATGACTACACCTTC. As protein: CASSYGTGRYDYTF. The J gene is TRBJ1-2, the V gene TRBV6-5; TRBD1 matches 9 bases. Per germline, CDR1 MNHEY and CDR2 SVGAGI. The CDR3 runs to 14 residues.

The rearrangement links TRBV12-3 or TRBV12-4 to TRBJ2-4, with TRBD2 identical over 12 bases. The DNA end lines up better with TRBJ2-7; the J call may be wrong. The CDR3 sequence is 15 residues long. Here the CDR3 DNA reads TGTGCCAGCAGACCCCTCCTAGCGGGAGGGCACGAGCAGTACTTC. Translating gives CASRPLLAGGHEQYF.

This chain joins TRBV29-1 and TRBJ2-1, with D unresolved. Germline V gene data show CDR1 as SQVTM and CDR2 as ANQGSEA. Trimming removed 3 bases at V and 2 bases at J, with 8 bases between. There are 13 residues in the CDR3. The CDR3 DNA reads as TGCAGCGTTGACAGTACGGCCTACAATGAGCAGTTCTTC. Residues: CSVDSTAYNEQFF.

The table lists this clonotype with a few counts. V gene TRBV30 combines with J gene TRBJ2-5; 8 bases are shared with TRBD2. This CDR3 is built from 16 residues. CDR1 and CDR2 from the germline V gene are GTSNPN and SVGIG (reference sequence). V lost 4 bases and J lost 4; bases outside the gene matches: 14. In DNA, the CDR3 is TGTGCCTGGAAAGGCAGACAGCGGGAGCATCCAGAGACCCAGTACTTC. This gives the protein CAWKGRQREHPETQYF.

The rearrangement uses TRBV12-3 or TRBV12-4 and TRBJ2-1; TRBD1 agrees at 10 bases. CDR3 length: 18 residues. V was clipped by 3 bases and J by 2 bases; unmatched bases: 10. The CDR3 nucleotides are TGTGCCAGCAGTTTTCTATTCGATGGGACAGGGGCCTACAATGAGCAGTTCTTC. It encodes CASSFLFDGTGAYNEQFF.

The J gene is TRBJ2-5, the V gene TRBV2; the match to TRBD2 covers 7 bases. J gave up 11 bases and V 8 bases, and 8 bases lay outside the gene matches. This CDR3 region has 11 residues. CDR1 is SNHLY, CDR2 FYNNEI, per germline. DNA of the CDR3: TGTGCCAGCGGAACTAGCGATGAGCAGTACTTC. Its translation is CASGTSDEQYF.